This TCR beta chain derives from a study of blood T cell repertoires in COVID-19. Study-wide background: Some COVID-19 samples were acute and others convalescent; all came from the United States, Italy and Spain. PBMCs, B-cell-depleted T cells, or T cells provided the cDNA or gDNA that made up the material.

Followed over time, Seattle patients had been enrolled while infection was active. Original methodology: It was from reference gene primer amplification that nucleated cell counts were estimated. Clones were sequenced by immunoSEQ multiplex PCR, and TCRdb holds only the in-frame ones, with some missing. V, J and clone size are those of that table, while D and trimming were read from the DNA. This table holds 170,000 or so clones, around 87% found once. The clonotype originates from a man aged 60 to 75 with COVID-19, enrolled during active disease. Sequencing was performed on peripheral blood.

CDR3 DNA sequence: TGTGCCAGCAGCCCCGCCGGGACAGGAAACACCATATATTTT. Protein product: CASSPAGTGNTIYF. This chain links TRBV7-2 with TRBJ1-3; weak D call: TRBD1 (6 bases). From germline, CDR1 is SGHTA and CDR2 FQGNSA. V lost 5 bases and J lost 4, with 12 bases in between. CDR3 length equals 14 residues.